Many counts were recorded for the clone carrying this T cell receptor beta chain. The target antigen is unknown. V lost 4 bases to trimming and J lost 5 bases, with 17 bases between them. The germline CDR1 and CDR2 sequences are SQVTM and ANQGSEA. The CDR3 length is 14 residues. This entry is derived from a study of identical twins. MiXCR, applied by TCRdb to the 5' RACE reads, yields one record per CDR3 protein. The sample includes just under 550,000 distinct CDR3 sequences, around 15% of them seen just once. Whole-study results and caveats: Beta out-of-frame sequences displayed a weaker excess of sharing between twins.

The same sample was also studied in work on yellow fever vaccine responses in identical twins.

This clonotype was obtained from a woman between 18 and 29 years old in good health. Sequenced input: CD4+ T cells sorted from blood. The rearrangement uses TRBV29-1 and TRBJ2-5; maybe TRBD1 (7 bases). DNA for the CDR3: TGCAGCGTTGCGACAGGGAGGAATCATGAGACCCAGTACTTC. Amino acid sequence: CSVATGRNHETQYF.